The clone carrying this T cell receptor (beta chain) was observed a single time. Its target is unknown. The sample contains more than one DNA sequence encoding this CDR3. This specimen comes from a study of shared clonotypes between healthy human individuals. Whole-study results and caveats: What naive subsets generally showed was a larger estimated richness than memory subsets showed.

Here immunoSEQ multiplex PCR was the method, and the copy in TCRdb shows in-frame clones only, minus some. The sample yields approximately 2.5 million clones, approximately 94% seen once. V shed 4 bases, J shed 3 bases, and the junction held 2 bases outside the gene matches. CDR1 is SGHTA, CDR2 FQGNSA, per germline. This CDR3 comprises 13 residues. Source material: naive CD4+ T cells sorted from blood. Regarding subset: CD45RA+ positively selected. This TCR derives from a man younger than 35 in good health. The gene calls are TRBV7-2 and TRBJ1-2, with TRBD1 matching 7 bases. The CDR3 nucleotides read TGTGCCAGCAGCTCCCAGGGGGACTATGGCTACACCTTC. Its protein product is CASSSQGDYGYTF.